These 21 T cell receptor beta chains originate from one sample sequenced in a study of blood T cell repertoires in COVID-19. Sequencing used immunoSEQ multiplex PCR; TCRdb keeps in-frame clones, though not all of them. The sample has 240,000 or so clones; 70% to 75% are singletons. Material: peripheral blood. These receptors were taken from a woman over 75 with acute or convalescent COVID-19.

V usage is TRBV5-6 and J usage is TRBJ1-4, with 7 bases lining up with TRBD1. This CDR3 contains 14 residues. After removal of 1 base from V and 8 bases from J, the junction contained 5 bases not matched to a gene. Per germline, CDR1 SGHDT and CDR2 YYEEEE. This chain's CDR3 is CASSLYRGREKLFF. The CDR3 nucleotides read TGTGCCAGCAGCTTGTACAGGGGCCGCGAAAAACTGTTTTTT.

J is TRBJ2-2 and V is TRBV2; tentatively, D is TRBD2 (6 bases). Per the germline V gene, CDR1 is SNHLY and CDR2 is FYNNEI. The CDR3 totals 12 residues. Trimming removed 9 bases at V and 6 bases at J, with 11 bases between. The CDR3 coding sequence is TGTGCCAGTAGACTAGTCCCCGGGGAGCTGTTTTTT. It specifies CASRLVPGELFF.

This clone was detected only once. V gene TRBV2 combines with J gene TRBJ2-3, with a weak D call TRBD1 (6 bases). Germline V gene lookup returns CDR1 SNHLY and CDR2 FYNNEI. V was trimmed by 3 bases and J by 3 bases, leaving 16 bases between them. The CDR3 totals 16 residues. The CDR3 reads CASSEQGSLPTDTQYF. CDR3 sequence (DNA): TGTGCCAGCAGTGAGCAGGGGTCCCTACCAACAGATACGCAGTATTTT. Full variable domain (outside the CDR3, taken from reference TRBV2 and TRBJ2-3): EPEVTQTPSHQVTQMGQEVILRCVPISNHLYFYWYRQILGQKVEFLVSFYNNEISEKSEIFDDQFSVERPDGSNFTLKIRSTKLEDSAMYFCASSEQGSLPTDTQYFGPGTRLTVL.

This clone was seen once. The chain recombines TRBV3-1 (or the pseudogene TRBV3-2) with TRBJ2-1; 8 bases align to TRBD1. Germline-derived CDR1 and CDR2 are LGHDT and YNNKEL (reference sequence). The CDR3 has 14 amino acids. After removal of 1 base from V and 7 bases from J, the junction contained 3 bases not matched to a gene. CDR3 loop: CASSQVTGANEQFF. CDR3 nucleotide sequence: TGTGCCAGCAGCCAAGTGACAGGGGCAAATGAGCAGTTCTTC.

V usage is TRBV3-1 (or the pseudogene TRBV3-2) and J usage is TRBJ2-1, with TRBD2 matching over 13 bases. V gave up 7 bases and J gave up 8 bases; unmatched junction bases: 5. CDR3 length equals 14 residues. The germline V gene encodes CDR1 LGHDT and CDR2 YNNKEL (reference sequence). CDR3 residues: CASKWTSGSYEQFF. The CDR3, as DNA: TGTGCCAGCAAGTGGACTAGCGGGAGCTATGAGCAGTTCTTC.

The rearrangement joins TRBV5-5 to TRBJ2-2; TRBD1 agrees at 7 bases. CDR3 length: 15 amino acids. J gave up 7 bases and V 2 bases, and 8 bases lay outside the gene matches. Germline loops: CDR1 SGHKS, CDR2 YYEKEE (reference sequence). CDR3 residues: CASSFPTGYDGELFF. CDR3 DNA: TGTGCCAGCAGCTTCCCGACAGGGTACGACGGGGAGCTGTTTTTT.

The chain recombines TRBV7-2 with TRBJ1-2; 10 positions match TRBD1. The CDR3 is made up of 14 amino acids. Germline V gene sequence: CDR1 SGHTA, CDR2 FQGNSA. Trimming took 6 bases from V and 7 from J; bases not matched to a gene: 8. CDR3 loop: CASSRQGANSGYTF. In DNA form, the CDR3 reads TGTGCCAGCAGTCGACAGGGGGCTAATTCTGGCTACACCTTC.

This sequence joins TRBV7-9 and TRBJ1-1; D is possibly TRBD1 (5 bases). V was trimmed by 4 bases and J by 4 bases, leaving 19 bases between them. The germline CDR1 and CDR2 sequences are SEHNR and FQNEAQ (reference sequence). This CDR3 spans 16 amino acids. The CDR3, as DNA: TGTGCCAGCAGCTCAGGAGTGGGGCAGGGTATCACTGAAGCTTTCTTT. Amino acids: CASSSGVGQGITEAFF.

The rearrangement uses TRBV6-5 and TRBJ2-7; unclear D gene. This CDR3 comprises 13 residues. The ends were cut back, 2 bases at V and 2 bases at J, with 7 bases in the middle. From germline, CDR1 is MNHEY and CDR2 SVGAGI. As DNA, the CDR3 is TGTGCCAGCAGTTACAGCAGGACCTACGAGCAGTACTTC. Translation: CASSYSRTYEQYF.

J is TRBJ1-6 and V is TRBV6-6; 9 positions match TRBD1. CDR3 length equals 17 residues. CDR1 is MNHNY, CDR2 SVGAGI, per germline (reference sequence). With 8 bases clipped from V and 5 bases from J, the junction kept 13 bases outside the gene matches. The chain's CDR3 is CASRRYWTGANNSPLHF. The CDR3 nucleotides read TGTGCCAGCCGACGATACTGGACAGGGGCCAATAATTCACCCCTCCACTTT.

The genes are TRBV3-1 (or the pseudogene TRBV3-2) and TRBJ2-5; a weak D match, TRBD2 (6 bases). From germline, CDR1 is LGHDT and CDR2 YNNKEL (reference sequence). This CDR3 region has 17 residues. V lost 1 base to trimming and J lost 7 bases, with 22 bases between them. The CDR3 bases are TGTGCCAGCAGCCAAGGCCCCGGGACTGGGGTTGTTGGGACCCAGTACTTC. Translated, it gives CASSQGPGTGVVGTQYF.

This clone was detected many times. The genes are TRBV10-1 and TRBJ1-4; 9 bases align to TRBD1. This CDR3 contains 14 residues. Germline V gene data show CDR1 as WNHNN and CDR2 as SYGVQD (reference sequence). After removal of 8 bases from V and 3 bases from J, the junction contained 4 bases not matched to a gene. The CDR3: CASSRQGANEKLFF. The CDR3 bases are TGCGCCAGCTCCAGACAGGGGGCTAATGAAAAACTGTTTTTT.

The gene calls are TRBV6-6 and TRBJ2-2; TRBD2 aligns across 9 bases. The germline CDR1 and CDR2 sequences are MNHNY and SVGAGI (reference sequence). With 8 bases clipped from V and 3 bases from J, the junction kept 7 bases outside the gene matches. CDR3 length: 15 amino acids. The CDR3 reads CASGPAGGDTGELFF. The CDR3 nucleotides read TGTGCCAGCGGGCCTGCGGGGGGGGACACCGGGGAGCTGTTTTTT.

This chain links TRBV29-1 with TRBJ1-5; a weak D match, TRBD1 (6 bases). CDR1 and CDR2 from the germline V gene are SQVTM and ANQGSEA. V was shortened by 7 bases and J by 4 bases, with 14 bases between the two germline ends. The CDR3 sequence is 13 residues long. The CDR3 DNA reads as TGCAGCGCGCAGGACAGTAGGAATCAGCCCCAGCATTTT. Translation: CSAQDSRNQPQHF. Full variable domain (outside the CDR3, taken from reference TRBV29-1 and TRBJ1-5): SAVISQKPSRDICQRGTSLTIQCQVDSQVTMMFWYRQQPGQSLTLIATANQGSEATYESGFVIDKFPISRPNLTFSTLTVSNMSPEDSSIYLCSAQDSRNQPQHFGDGTRLSIL.

The chain carries TRBV9 and TRBJ2-3; TRBD2 is a possible D gene (5 bases). CDR1 is SGDLS and CDR2 is YYNGEE in the germline V gene. CDR3 length: 15 amino acids. Trimming pared 0 bases from V and 2 bases from J, leaving 10 bases between. The CDR3 protein is CASSVGIGLTDTQYF. As DNA, the CDR3 is TGTGCCAGCAGCGTAGGGATCGGACTCACAGATACGCAGTATTTT.

This chain joins TRBV7-2 and TRBJ1-2; D unresolved. CDR1 and CDR2 from the germline V gene are SGHTA and FQGNSA. The CDR3 extends over 13 amino acids. V was shortened by 2 bases and J by 4 bases, with 8 bases between the two germline ends. The CDR3 is CASSLTGSYGYTF. CDR3 bases: TGTGCCAGCAGCTTAACTGGTAGCTATGGCTACACCTTC.

This sequence joins TRBV6-5 and TRBJ1-5; TRBD1 might be the D (5 bases). V was pared by 7 bases and J by 1 base, with 14 bases between. CDR1 is MNHEY, CDR2 SVGAGI, per germline. The CDR3 extends over 15 amino acids. This CDR3 is CASTSDRGSNQPQHF. The CDR3, as DNA: TGTGCCAGCACTTCGGACCGGGGGAGCAATCAGCCCCAGCATTTT.

This chain uses TRBV30 with TRBJ2-3, with 14 bases identical to TRBD2. Germline V gene sequence: CDR1 GTSNPN, CDR2 SVGIG (reference sequence). The CDR3 length is 14 residues. V lost 5 bases to trimming and J lost 6 bases; unmatched junction nucleotides: 4. Here the CDR3 reads CAWRLAGGPDTQYF. The CDR3 DNA is TGTGCCTGGCGACTAGCGGGAGGGCCGGATACGCAGTATTTT.

The CDR3 sequence is CASSMELGTPAYSNQPQHF. CDR3 DNA: TGTGCCAGTAGTATGGAATTGGGGACACCGGCTTATAGCAATCAGCCCCAGCATTTT. V is TRBV19 and J is TRBJ1-5; TRBD1 is a possible D gene (6 bases). The CDR3 totals 19 residues. The V and J ends lost 3 bases and 0 bases respectively, with 21 bases between them. Germline V CDR1 and CDR2: LNHDA, SQIVND (reference sequence).

V and J are TRBV12-3 or TRBV12-4 and TRBJ1-1, with 7 bases aligning to TRBD1. V trimming: 7 bases; J trimming: 2 bases; junction bases outside the gene matches: 4. This CDR3 spans 13 amino acids. This chain's CDR3 is CASTTGVNTEAFF. CDR3 DNA: TGTGCCAGCACCACAGGGGTCAACACTGAAGCTTTCTTT.

This clone was recorded a few times. The chain employs TRBV29-1 and TRBJ2-5; D ambiguous. Germline-derived CDR1 and CDR2 are SQVTM and ANQGSEA. The CDR3 runs 12 residues. With 0 bases removed from V and 0 bases from J, the gap between germline ends came to 2 bases. In nucleotides, the CDR3 is TGCAGCGTTGAAGACTACCAAGAGACCCAGTACTTC. Protein: CSVEDYQETQYF. Full variable domain (outside the CDR3, taken from reference TRBV29-1 and TRBJ2-5): SAVISQKPSRDICQRGTSLTIQCQVDSQVTMMFWYRQQPGQSLTLIATANQGSEATYESGFVIDKFPISRPNLTFSTLTVSNMSPEDSSIYLCSVEDYQETQYFGPGTRLLVL.